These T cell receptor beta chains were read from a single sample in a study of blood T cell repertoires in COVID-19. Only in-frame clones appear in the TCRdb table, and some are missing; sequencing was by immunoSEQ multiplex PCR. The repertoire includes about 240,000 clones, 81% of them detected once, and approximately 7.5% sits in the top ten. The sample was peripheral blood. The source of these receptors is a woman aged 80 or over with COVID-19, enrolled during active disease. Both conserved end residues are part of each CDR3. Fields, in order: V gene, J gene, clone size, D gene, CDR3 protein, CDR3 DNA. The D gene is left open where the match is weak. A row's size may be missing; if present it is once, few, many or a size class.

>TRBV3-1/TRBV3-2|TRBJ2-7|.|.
CASSQARGGGYEQYF
TGTGCCAGCAGCCAAGCTAGGGGAGGAGGATACGAGCAGTACTTC
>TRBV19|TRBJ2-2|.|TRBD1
CASSGGQGANTGELFF
TGTGCCAGTAGTGGGGGACAGGGCGCGAACACCGGGGAGCTGTTTTTT
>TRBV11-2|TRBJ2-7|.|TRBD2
CASSYTSGRIYEQYF
TGTGCCAGCAGCTACACTAGCGGGAGAATCTACGAGCAGTACTTC
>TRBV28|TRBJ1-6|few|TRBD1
CASSDRAGFGLHF
TGTGCCAGCAGTGACAGGGCGGGTTTCGGCCTCCACTTT
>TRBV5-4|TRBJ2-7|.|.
CASSLLGGAVIEQYF
TGTGCCAGCAGCTTGTTAGGGGGGGCGGTGATCGAGCAGTACTTC
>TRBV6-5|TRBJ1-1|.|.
CASSRNTEAFF
TGTGCCAGCAGTCGTAACACTGAAGCTTTCTTT
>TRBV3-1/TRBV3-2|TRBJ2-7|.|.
CASSQSYEQYF
TGTGCCAGCAGCCAATCTTACGAGCAGTACTTC
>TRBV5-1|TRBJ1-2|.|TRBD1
CASSLGQGNYGYTF
TGCGCCAGCAGCTTGGGACAGGGTAACTATGGCTACACCTTC
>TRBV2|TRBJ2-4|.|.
CASSEEEGKNIQYF
TGTGCCAGCAGTGAGGAGGAAGGCAAAAACATTCAGTACTTC
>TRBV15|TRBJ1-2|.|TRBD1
CATSRGQGNYGYTF
TGTGCCACCTCTAGGGGGCAAGGAAACTATGGCTACACCTTC
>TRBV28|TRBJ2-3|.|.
CASSPSERADTQYF
TGTGCCAGCAGTCCCTCGGAGAGAGCAGATACGCAGTATTTT
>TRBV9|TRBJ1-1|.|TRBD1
CASSPRDRDNTEAFF
TGTGCCAGCAGCCCTCGGGACAGGGATAACACTGAAGCTTTCTTT
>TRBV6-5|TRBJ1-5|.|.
CASSNERGNQPQHF
TGTGCCAGCAGCAACGAGCGGGGCAATCAGCCCCAGCATTTT
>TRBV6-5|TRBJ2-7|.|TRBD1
CASSRDRGSSYEQYF
TGTGCCAGCAGTAGGGACAGGGGCAGCTCCTACGAGCAGTACTTC
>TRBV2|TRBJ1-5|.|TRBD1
CASRGQGPLSNQPQHF
TGTGCCAGCAGAGGACAGGGCCCTCTTAGCAATCAGCCCCAGCATTTT
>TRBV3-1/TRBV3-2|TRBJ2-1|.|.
CASSLTREQFF
TGTGCCAGCAGCCTCACGAGGGAGCAGTTCTTC
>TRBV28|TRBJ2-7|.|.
CASSTGTYEQYF
TGTGCCAGCAGTACAGGGACCTACGAGCAGTACTTC
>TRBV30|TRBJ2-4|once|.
CAWRSRGIGGDIQYF
TGTGCCTGGAGAAGTAGAGGGATCGGTGGCGACATTCAGTACTTC
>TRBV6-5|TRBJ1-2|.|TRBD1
CASSLRSAGGGYGYTF
TGTGCCAGCAGTTTGAGATCGGCAGGGGGAGGATATGGCTACACCTTC
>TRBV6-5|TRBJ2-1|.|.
CASSYSSRGYNEQFF
TGTGCCAGCAGTTACTCGAGCCGGGGCTACAATGAGCAGTTCTTC
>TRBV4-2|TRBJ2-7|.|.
CASSQEVTGTGSYEQYF
TGTGCCAGCAGCCAAGAAGTGACCGGGACTGGAAGCTACGAGCAGTACTTC
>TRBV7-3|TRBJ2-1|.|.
CASSSGLIPTHEQFF
TGTGCCAGCAGCTCTGGACTAATACCTACGCATGAGCAGTTCTTC
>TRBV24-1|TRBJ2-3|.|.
CATSETGRVGDTQYF
TGTGCCACCAGTGAAACAGGGAGGGTTGGGGATACGCAGTATTTT
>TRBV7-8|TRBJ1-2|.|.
CASSLSGEGGYTF
TGTGCCAGCAGCTTATCAGGGGAAGGTGGCTACACCTTC
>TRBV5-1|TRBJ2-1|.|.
CASSPNGGSYNEQFF
TGCGCCAGCAGCCCAAACGGCGGATCTTACAATGAGCAGTTCTTC
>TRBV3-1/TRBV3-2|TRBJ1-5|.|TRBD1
CASSSGDRGNQPQHF
TGTGCCAGCAGCTCGGGGGACAGGGGCAATCAGCCCCAGCATTTT